What follows is one TCR beta chain and its context. Its cognate antigen is unknown. The PCR ran on 60 Vbeta and 13 Jbeta primers. This table comes from immunoSEQ multiplex PCR, and its TCRdb copy is limited to in-frame clones, with some not included. Of some 210,000 clones detected, 87% appear once; the ten largest clones hold 1% to 1.5%. These data come from a study of cytomegalovirus exposure and HLA in healthy donors. General study points: Data from an earlier analysis indicated that most TCR beta V segments were productive either about 90% or about 30% of the time. Presence/absence analyses assumed roughly uniform sequencing depth across donors, which may not hold. In vitro testing confirmed a few CMV-associated chains as specific for CMV antigens. A later analysis linked a missense variant in DCLRE1C to the trimming of TCR beta V and J genes.

The sample consisted of PBMCs. The sequence was collected from a man aged 25-45 years in good health and CMV-seronegative.

The CDR3: CASSISGGIYEQYF. DNA for the CDR3: TGTGCCAGTAGTATCAGCGGGGGGATCTACGAGCAGTACTTC. The chain uses TRBV19 and TRBJ2-7; TRBD2 aligns across 9 bases. Germline V gene lookup returns CDR1 LNHDA and CDR2 SQIVND (reference sequence). The CDR3 consists of 14 residues. V lost 3 bases to trimming and J lost 3 bases; unmatched junction nucleotides: 3.